The 10 T cell receptor beta chains below were found in one sample sequenced in a study of blood T cell repertoires in COVID-19. Using immunoSEQ multiplex PCR, the repertoire was profiled, and TCRdb retains in-frame clones only, with some absent. The sample consists of 400,000 to 450,000 clones, around 91% of them appearing once. Input material: PBMCs or T cells enriched from blood (not recorded which). The receptors stem from a man aged 18 to 30 who had recovered from COVID-19.

The rearrangement joins TRBV4-1 to TRBJ2-7; 7 positions match TRBD2. V shed 5 bases, J shed 5 bases, and the junction held 6 bases outside the gene matches. The CDR3 totals 13 residues. Per germline, CDR1 MGHRA and CDR2 YSYEKL. CDR3 sequence (DNA): TGCGCCAGCAGCGGCGGGAGTTCCAACGAGCAGTACTTC. The encoded protein is CASSGGSSNEQYF.

This clone occurred once. The rearrangement links TRBV6-5 to TRBJ1-5; no clear D gene. Trimming removed 6 bases at V and 6 bases at J, with 12 bases between. Germline assignment: CDR1 MNHEY and CDR2 SVGAGI. This CDR3 is built from 13 residues. The CDR3 DNA reads as TGTGCCAGCAGCGGTGCCTCCGGTCAGCCCCAGCATTTT. Amino acid sequence: CASSGASGQPQHF.

The gene calls are TRBV6-5 and TRBJ1-3; TRBD1 might be the D (5 bases). Germline-derived CDR1 and CDR2 are MNHEY and SVGAGI. This CDR3 has 14 amino acids. V was clipped by 7 bases and J by 4 bases, with 14 bases between them. CDR3 DNA: TGTGCCAGCACGCGGGGCCGGGCCGGAAACACCATATATTTT. This encodes CASTRGRAGNTIYF.

This chain connects TRBV5-8 to TRBJ1-1; a possible D gene is TRBD1 (5 bases). This CDR3 contains 11 residues. V was clipped by 7 bases and J by 11 bases, with 15 bases between them. CDR1 and CDR2 from the germline V gene are SGHTS and YDEGEE. DNA of the CDR3: TGTGCCAGCGGGGGGGGACTCGCGGCTTTCTTT. Its protein is CASGGGLAAFF.

The J gene is TRBJ1-1, the V gene TRBV3-1 (or the pseudogene TRBV3-2), with TRBD1 identical over 7 bases. Trimming removed 8 bases from V and 1 base from J; junction bases left unmatched: 7. CDR1 and CDR2 from the germline V gene are LGHDT and YNNKEL (reference sequence). CDR3 length equals 14 residues. CDR3 nucleotides: TGTGCCAGCCGACAGGGAGAAAGGAACACTGAAGCTTTCTTT. Amino acid sequence: CASRQGERNTEAFF.

The J gene is TRBJ2-1, the V gene TRBV10-3, with 10 bases matching TRBD1. Germline-derived CDR1 and CDR2 are ENHRY and SYGVKD. The CDR3 has 14 residues. V was clipped by 10 bases and J by 8 bases; unmatched bases: 11. The CDR3 coding sequence is TGTGCCACCCTAAAGACAGGGGGCTTGGATGAGCAGTTCTTC. It specifies CATLKTGGLDEQFF.

This sequence joins TRBV5-1 and TRBJ1-2; a possible D gene is TRBD1 (6 bases). V gave up 3 bases and J gave up 9 bases, with 15 bases separating them. The CDR3 loop spans 13 amino acids. Looked up from germline, CDR1 is SGHRS and CDR2 is YFSETQ. In DNA, the CDR3 is TGCGCCAGCAGCTCGGACAGCGAAAGTAGCTACACCTTC. It specifies CASSSDSESSYTF.

The chain carries TRBV11-2 and TRBJ2-7; tentative D call: TRBD1 (5 bases). The germline CDR1 and CDR2 sequences are SGHAT and FQNNGV. CDR3 length equals 15 residues. V was trimmed by 5 bases and J by 3 bases, leaving 17 bases between them. CDR3 in DNA: TGTGCCAGCAGCCAAGAGTCAGGGTGGTTCTACGAGCAGTACTTC. This gives the protein CASSQESGWFYEQYF.

The chain carries TRBV27 and TRBJ1-4; D gene ambiguous. V was clipped by 5 bases and J by 6 bases, with 19 bases between them. The V gene's germline CDR1 is MNHEY and CDR2 SMNVEV (reference sequence). The CDR3 has 16 amino acids. CDR3 coding DNA: TGTGCCAGCAGTCCCGCCGGGAGCTACAACTATGAAAAACTGTTTTTT. This sequence encodes CASSPAGSYNYEKLFF.

This clone has only a few counts. This chain uses TRBV7-2 with TRBJ1-2; D call uncertain. V was shortened by 2 bases and J by 4 bases, with 11 bases between the two germline ends. Germline-derived CDR1 and CDR2 are SGHTA and FQGNSA. The length of the CDR3 is 14 residues. The DNA of the CDR3 is TGTGCCAGCAGCTTACCCGAGGTCTCCTATGGCTACACCTTC. Translating gives CASSLPEVSYGYTF.